These T cell receptor beta chains were read from a single sample in a study of chemoradiotherapy in HPV16-positive cancers. Sequenced by immunoSEQ multiplex PCR; TCRdb stores in-frame clones only, minus some. The data hold about 15,000 clones, with around 70% observed a single time. The sample in question was tumor tissue, obtained from a patient who underwent chemoradiotherapy. These receptors all come from a human donor with HPV-associated anogenital cancer. Both conserved end residues are part of each CDR3. The D gene is left open where the match is weak. Not every row has a clone size; where given, it reads once, few, many or a size class.

v_gene	j_gene	abundance	d_gene	CDR3nt	CDR3aa
TRBV11-2	TRBJ1-2	NA	NA	TGTGCCAGCAGCCAGGCAGTTTATAATGGCTACACCTTC	CASSQAVYNGYTF
TRBV15	TRBJ2-7	NA	TRBD1	TGTGCCACCAGCAGACTACAGGGGCGTCAATCCTACGAGCAGTACTTC	CATSRLQGRQSYEQYF
TRBV2	TRBJ1-2	NA	NA	TGTGCCAGTCGCTATACTAACTATGGCTACACCTTC	CASRYTNYGYTF
TRBV20-1	TRBJ1-4	NA	NA	TGCAGTGCTGTACTGGGGGAAAAACTGTTTTTT	CSAVLGEKLFF
TRBV5-1	TRBJ2-7	NA	NA	TGCGCCAGCAGCTTGAATAGGGCGGCCGGTTACGAGCAGTACTTC	CASSLNRAAGYEQYF
TRBV19	TRBJ1-4	few	TRBD1	TGTGCCAGTAGTATCGGACAGGCAACTAATGAAAAACTGTTTTTT	CASSIGQATNEKLFF
TRBV2	TRBJ1-3	NA	NA	TGTGCCAGCATGCCGACTCGGAGGCCCTCTGGAAACACCATATATTTT	CASMPTRRPSGNTIYF
TRBV5-1	TRBJ2-2	NA	NA	TGCGCCAGCAGCTTGGGGTCTACCGGCACCGGGGAGCTGTTTTTT	CASSLGSTGTGELFF
TRBV28	TRBJ1-2	NA	NA	TGTGCCAGCATTACCTTCGGGACCGGTTATGGCTACACCTTC	CASITFGTGYGYTF
TRBV29-1	TRBJ1-5	NA	TRBD1	TGCAGCGCGGGGACAGTTAATCAGCCCCAGCATTTT	CSAGTVNQPQHF
TRBV2	TRBJ2-3	once	TRBD2	TGTGCCAGCAGCGCGGGGGGCACAGATACGCAGTATTTT	CASSAGGTDTQYF
TRBV25-1	TRBJ1-2	NA	NA	TGTGCCAGCAGTGGACTCGGGGGCTACACCTTC	CASSGLGGYTF
TRBV9	TRBJ2-1	NA	TRBD2	TGTGCCAGCAGCGCCGTAGCGGGGGGAGTAAATGAGCAGTTCTTC	CASSAVAGGVNEQFF
TRBV28	TRBJ2-7	NA	NA	TGTGCCAGCAGTTTGGGCGAGCAGTACTTC	CASSLGEQYF
TRBV7-9	TRBJ1-2	few	NA	TGTGCCAGCAGCTTCGGACAGACCCACTATGGCTACACCTTC	CASSFGQTHYGYTF
TRBV21-1	TRBJ2-7	NA	NA	TGTGGCCAATCGACAGGGAATTCCTACGAGCAGTACTTC	CGQSTGNSYEQYF
TRBV7-2	TRBJ1-1	NA	TRBD1	TGTGCCAGCAGCTTAGTGACAGGGGGGACTGAAGCTTTCTTT	CASSLVTGGTEAFF
TRBV18	TRBJ2-5	once	NA	TGTGCCAGCTCACCGGGCGGGTCTCGAGAGACCCAGTACTTC	CASSPGGSRETQYF
TRBV11-2	TRBJ1-4	NA	TRBD1	TGTGCCAGTACGCCGGGACAGGGGATCCCAACTAATGAAAAACTGTTTTTT	CASTPGQGIPTNEKLFF
TRBV18	TRBJ2-7	NA	NA	TGTGCCAGCTCACCCCAAAACGGGTACGAGCAGTACTTC	CASSPQNGYEQYF
TRBV2	TRBJ2-1	NA	TRBD2	TGTGCCAGCAGTCCTAGCCTAGCGGGGGGCTACAATGAGCAGTTCTTC	CASSPSLAGGYNEQFF
TRBV5-1	TRBJ2-3	once	TRBD1	TGCGCCAGCAGCCGGACAGGGGGTCCCACAGATACGCAGTATTTT	CASSRTGGPTDTQYF
TRBV5-1	TRBJ2-5	NA	TRBD2	TGCGCCAGCAGCCTTTTCCTAGCGGTCCAAGAGACCCAGTACTTC	CASSLFLAVQETQYF
TRBV30	TRBJ2-7	NA	TRBD2	TGTGCCTGGAGTTCTAGCGGGATAGAGCAGTACTTC	CAWSSSGIEQYF
TRBV4-2	TRBJ2-1	NA	NA	TGTGCCAGCAGCTTAACTGAGCGGTTTAATGAGCAGTTCTTC	CASSLTERFNEQFF
TRBV7-6	TRBJ2-1	NA	NA	TGTGCCAGCAGCTTGCCCTACTACAAGTTATTATATGAGCAGTTCTTC	CASSLPYYKLLYEQFF
TRBV5-6	TRBJ1-1	NA	NA	TGTGCCAGCAGCTTGCGTAGGTCGTCAGGGGCCTTCAACACTGAAGCTTTCTTT	CASSLRRSSGAFNTEAFF
TRBV14	TRBJ2-1	NA	NA	TGTGCCAGCAGCCAAGCGACTTTCTCCTACAATGAGCAGTTCTTC	CASSQATFSYNEQFF
TRBV10-3	TRBJ2-7	NA	TRBD1	TGTGCCACGAGAGACCGGGACAGGGCCTACGAGCAGTACTTC	CATRDRDRAYEQYF
TRBV4-1	TRBJ2-7	NA	TRBD1	TGCGCCAGCAGCCAGGCGGGACAGGTCTACGAGCAGTACTTC	CASSQAGQVYEQYF
TRBV7-9	TRBJ2-7	NA	NA	TGTGCCAGCAGCTTATTGGGGGCTTCGAGCTCCTACGAGCAGTACTTC	CASSLLGASSSYEQYF
TRBV7-3	TRBJ1-5	few	NA	TGTGCCAGCAGCTTAGAGCCGGGTCAGCCCCAGCATTTT	CASSLEPGQPQHF